The 3 T cell receptor beta chains listed next were all sequenced from one sample in a study of T cells in localized non-small cell lung cancer. Clones were sequenced by immunoSEQ multiplex PCR, and TCRdb holds only the in-frame ones, with some missing. The sample records tens of thousands of clones, roughly 90% being singletons. This specimen was peripheral blood, taken before any cancer treatment. Receptor source: a female donor of 60 years or more with stage I lung adenocarcinoma.

The chain links TRBV7-9 to TRBJ1-1, with D unresolved. CDR1 is SEHNR, CDR2 FQNEAQ, per germline (reference sequence). This CDR3 is 16 amino acids long. With 1 base removed from V and 4 bases from J, the gap between germline ends came to 16 bases. The DNA for the CDR3 is TGTGCCAGCAGCTTAGATTTCGGCGCGTCGCGCACTGAAGCTTTCTTT. This encodes CASSLDFGASRTEAFF.

The V call is TRBV6-6, the J call TRBJ1-1; D is ambiguous. The CDR3 runs 14 residues. Germline CDR1 is MNHNY and CDR2 is SVGAGI (reference sequence). With 7 bases removed from V and 5 bases from J, the gap between germline ends came to 17 bases. The CDR3 nucleotides are TGTGCCAGCACCCTGGTCCCGGACGAGACTGAAGCTTTCTTT. This gives the protein CASTLVPDETEAFF.

This clone showed up just a few times. The chain is built from TRBV6-5 and TRBJ1-1; D unresolved. Between the trimmed V and J ends, which lost 6 bases and 2 bases, there was a span of 10 bases. In germline, CDR1 is MNHEY, CDR2 SVGAGI. The CDR3 runs 13 residues. CDR3 amino acids: CASRQTTNTEAFF. CDR3 nucleotide sequence: TGTGCCAGCAGGCAAACGACAAACACTGAAGCTTTCTTT.